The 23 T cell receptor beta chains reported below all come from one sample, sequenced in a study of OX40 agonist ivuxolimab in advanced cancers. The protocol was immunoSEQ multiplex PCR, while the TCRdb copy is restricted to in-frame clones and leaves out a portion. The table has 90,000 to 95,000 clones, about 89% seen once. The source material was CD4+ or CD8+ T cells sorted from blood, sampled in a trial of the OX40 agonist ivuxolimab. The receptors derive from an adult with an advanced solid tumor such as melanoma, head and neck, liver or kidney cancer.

The CDR3 bases are TGTGCCAGCAGCCAAGGACAGAATGAAGCTTTCTTT. Amino acid sequence: CASSQGQNEAFF. The rearrangement joins TRBV7-2 to TRBJ1-1, with a weak D call TRBD1 (6 bases). Trimming cost V 5 bases and J 7 bases, with 11 bases left between them. In germline, CDR1 is SGHTA, CDR2 FQGNSA. This CDR3 has 12 residues.

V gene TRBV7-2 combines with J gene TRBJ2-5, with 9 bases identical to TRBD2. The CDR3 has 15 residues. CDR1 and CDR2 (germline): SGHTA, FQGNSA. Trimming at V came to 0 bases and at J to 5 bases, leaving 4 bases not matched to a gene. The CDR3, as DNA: TGTGCCAGCAGCTTAGCGGGCGGGAGGGTGGAGACCCAGTACTTC. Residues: CASSLAGGRVETQYF.

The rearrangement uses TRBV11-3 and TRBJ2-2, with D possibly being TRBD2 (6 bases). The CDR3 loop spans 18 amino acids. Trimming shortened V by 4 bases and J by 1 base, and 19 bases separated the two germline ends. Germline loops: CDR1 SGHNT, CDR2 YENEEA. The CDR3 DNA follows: TGTGCCAGCAGCTCGGGACTTGGAGGCGGGGAGAACACCGGGGAGCTGTTTTTT. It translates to CASSSGLGGGENTGELFF.

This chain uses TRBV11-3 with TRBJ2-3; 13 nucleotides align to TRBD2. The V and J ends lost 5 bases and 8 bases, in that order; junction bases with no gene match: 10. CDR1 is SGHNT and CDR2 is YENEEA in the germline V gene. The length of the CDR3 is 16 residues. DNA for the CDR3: TGTGCCAGCAGCCCAGGACTAGCGGGAGTGAGGGTTACGCAGTATTTT. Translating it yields CASSPGLAGVRVTQYF.

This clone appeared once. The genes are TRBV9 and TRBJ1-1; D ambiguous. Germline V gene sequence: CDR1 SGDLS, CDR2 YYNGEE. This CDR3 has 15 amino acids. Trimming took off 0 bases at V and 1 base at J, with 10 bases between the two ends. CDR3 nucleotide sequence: TGTGCCAGCAGCGTAGTTTCCAGCCCGAACACTGAAGCTTTCTTT. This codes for CASSVVSSPNTEAFF.

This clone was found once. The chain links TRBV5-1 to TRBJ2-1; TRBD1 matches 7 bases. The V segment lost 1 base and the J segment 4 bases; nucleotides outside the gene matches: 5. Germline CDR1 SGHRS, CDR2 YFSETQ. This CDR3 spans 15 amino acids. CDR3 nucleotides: TGCGCCAGCAGCTTGCTCCCGGGACAGTACAATGAGCAGTTCTTC. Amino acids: CASSLLPGQYNEQFF. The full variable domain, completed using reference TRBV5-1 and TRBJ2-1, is KAGVTQTPRYLIKTRGQQVTLSCSPISGHRSVSWYQQTPGQGLQFLFEYFSETQRNKGNFPGRFSGRQFSNSRSEMNVSTLELGDSALYLCASSLLPGQYNEQFFGPGTRLTVL.

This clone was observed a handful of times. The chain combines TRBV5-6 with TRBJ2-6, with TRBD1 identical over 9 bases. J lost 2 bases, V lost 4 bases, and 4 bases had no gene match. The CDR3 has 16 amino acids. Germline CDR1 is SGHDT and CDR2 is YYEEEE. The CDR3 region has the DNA TGTGCCAGCAGCGGACAGGGGAGACCTGGGGCCAACGTCCTGACTTTC. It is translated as CASSGQGRPGANVLTF.

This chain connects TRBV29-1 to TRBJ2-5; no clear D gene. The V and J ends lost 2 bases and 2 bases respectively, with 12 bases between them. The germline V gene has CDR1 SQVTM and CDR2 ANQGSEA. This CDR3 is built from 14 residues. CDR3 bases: TGCAGCGTTGAATCCAGTTTGCGGCAAGAGACCCAGTACTTC. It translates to CSVESSLRQETQYF.

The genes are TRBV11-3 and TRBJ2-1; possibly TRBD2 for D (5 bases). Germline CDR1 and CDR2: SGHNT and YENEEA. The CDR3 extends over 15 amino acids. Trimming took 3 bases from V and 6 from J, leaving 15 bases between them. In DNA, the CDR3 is TGTGCCAGCAGCTTCCTAGCTTCGGGATTCAATGAGCAGTTCTTC. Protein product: CASSFLASGFNEQFF.

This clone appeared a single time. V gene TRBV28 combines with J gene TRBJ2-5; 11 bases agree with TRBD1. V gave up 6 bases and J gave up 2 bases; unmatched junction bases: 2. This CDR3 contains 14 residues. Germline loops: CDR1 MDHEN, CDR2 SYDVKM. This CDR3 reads CASRDRGRQETQYF. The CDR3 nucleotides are TGTGCCAGCAGGGACAGGGGGCGTCAAGAGACCCAGTACTTC.

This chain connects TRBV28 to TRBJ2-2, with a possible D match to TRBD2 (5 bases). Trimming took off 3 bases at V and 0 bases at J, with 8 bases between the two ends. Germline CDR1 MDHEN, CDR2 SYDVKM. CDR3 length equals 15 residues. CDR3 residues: CASSFGGSNTGELFF. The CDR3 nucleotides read TGTGCCAGCAGTTTTGGCGGGTCGAACACCGGGGAGCTGTTTTTT.

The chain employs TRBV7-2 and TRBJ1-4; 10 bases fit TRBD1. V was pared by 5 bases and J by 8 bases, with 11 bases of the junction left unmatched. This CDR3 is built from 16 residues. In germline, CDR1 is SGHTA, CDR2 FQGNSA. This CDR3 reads CASSTGQGGMVEKLFF. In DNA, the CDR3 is TGTGCCAGCAGCACCGGACAGGGGGGAATGGTAGAAAAACTGTTTTTT.

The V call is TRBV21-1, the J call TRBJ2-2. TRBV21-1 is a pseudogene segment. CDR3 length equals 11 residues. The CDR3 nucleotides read TGTGCCAGCAGCAAGTCCGGGGAGCTGTTTTTT. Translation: CASSKSGELFF.

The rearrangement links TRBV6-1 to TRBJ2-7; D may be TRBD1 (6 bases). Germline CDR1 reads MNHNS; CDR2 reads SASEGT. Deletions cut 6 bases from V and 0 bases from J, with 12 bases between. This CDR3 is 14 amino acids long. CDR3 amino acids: CASSQQGPSYEQYF. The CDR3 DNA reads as TGTGCCAGCAGCCAACAGGGCCCCTCCTACGAGCAGTACTTC.

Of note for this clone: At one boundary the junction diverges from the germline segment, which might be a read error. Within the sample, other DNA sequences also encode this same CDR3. This chain's CDR3 is CASSLSPGYQPQHF. CDR3 nucleotide sequence: TGTGCCAGCAGTTTATCGCCAGGCTATCAGCCTCAGCATTTT. This chain links TRBV27 with TRBJ1-5; no clear D gene. Germline values: CDR1 MNHEY, CDR2 SMNVEV (reference sequence). The CDR3 runs to 14 residues.

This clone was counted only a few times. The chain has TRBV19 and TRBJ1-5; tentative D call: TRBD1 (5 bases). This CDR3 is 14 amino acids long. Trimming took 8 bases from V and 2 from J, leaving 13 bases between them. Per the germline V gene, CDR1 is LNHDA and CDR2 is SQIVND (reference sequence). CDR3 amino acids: CASSGGVGNQPQHF. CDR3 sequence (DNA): TGTGCCAGTTCCGGAGGGGTCGGCAATCAGCCCCAGCATTTT.

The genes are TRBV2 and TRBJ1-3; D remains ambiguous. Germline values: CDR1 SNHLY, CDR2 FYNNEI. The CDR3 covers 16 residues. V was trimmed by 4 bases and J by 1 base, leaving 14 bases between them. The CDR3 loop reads CASSANNLGSGNTIYF. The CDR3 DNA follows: TGTGCCAGCAGTGCCAACAACCTAGGGTCTGGAAACACCATATATTTT. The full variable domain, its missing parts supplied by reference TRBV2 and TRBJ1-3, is EPEVTQTPSHQVTQMGQEVILRCVPISNHLYFYWYRQILGQKVEFLVSFYNNEISEKSEIFDDQFSVERPDGSNFTLKIRSTKLEDSAMYFCASSANNLGSGNTIYFGEGSWLTVV.

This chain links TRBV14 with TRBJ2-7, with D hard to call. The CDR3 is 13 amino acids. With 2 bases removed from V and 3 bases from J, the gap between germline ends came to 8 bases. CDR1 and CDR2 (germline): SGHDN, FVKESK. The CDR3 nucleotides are TGTGCCAGCAGCCAATATAACCTCTACGAGCAGTACTTC. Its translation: CASSQYNLYEQYF.

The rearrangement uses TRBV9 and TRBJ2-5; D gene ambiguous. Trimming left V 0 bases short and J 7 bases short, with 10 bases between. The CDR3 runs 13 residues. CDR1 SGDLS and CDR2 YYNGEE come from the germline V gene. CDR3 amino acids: CASSVGRLATQYF. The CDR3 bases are TGTGCCAGCAGCGTAGGCAGATTGGCGACCCAGTACTTC.

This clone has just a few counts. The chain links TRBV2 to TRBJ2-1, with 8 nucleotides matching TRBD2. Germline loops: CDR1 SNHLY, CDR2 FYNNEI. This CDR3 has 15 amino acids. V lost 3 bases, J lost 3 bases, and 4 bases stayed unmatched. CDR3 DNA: TGTGCCAGCAGTGATCCAACTAGCGGCTACAATGAGCAGTTCTTC. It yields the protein CASSDPTSGYNEQFF.

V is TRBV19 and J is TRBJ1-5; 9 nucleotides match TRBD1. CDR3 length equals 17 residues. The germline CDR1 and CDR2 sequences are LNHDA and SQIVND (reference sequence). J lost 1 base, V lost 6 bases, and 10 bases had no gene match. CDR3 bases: TGTGCCAGTAGGCCGACAGGGGGTTTGAGAAGCAATCAGCCCCAGCATTTT. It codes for CASRPTGGLRSNQPQHF.

CDR3 coding DNA: TGTGCCAGCAGCCCTTTTCTGGGATACGAGCAGTACTTC. This codes for CASSPFLGYEQYF. The chain is built from TRBV9 and TRBJ2-7; unclear D gene. With 4 bases removed from V and 4 bases from J, the gap between germline ends came to 12 bases. Germline-derived CDR1 and CDR2 are SGDLS and YYNGEE. There are 13 residues in the CDR3.

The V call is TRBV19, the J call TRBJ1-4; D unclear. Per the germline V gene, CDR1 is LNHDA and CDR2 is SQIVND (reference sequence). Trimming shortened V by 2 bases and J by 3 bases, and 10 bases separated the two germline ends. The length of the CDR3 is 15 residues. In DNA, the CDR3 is TGTGCCAGTAGTATACAGGTTCCTTCTAATGAAAAACTGTTTTTT. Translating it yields CASSIQVPSNEKLFF.